This T cell receptor beta chain comes out of a study of OX40 agonist ivuxolimab in advanced cancers. Only in-frame clones appear in the TCRdb table, and some are missing; sequencing was by immunoSEQ multiplex PCR. Among around 67,000 clones listed, roughly 90% were seen once. Blood sampling was done at baseline, cycle 4 day 1, and cycle 7 day 1. About this clone itself: The antigen remains unidentified.

Study observations and caveats: In general, CD8+ T cells held more expanded clones than CD4+ did, on average. Some of the lowest clonal expansion was seen in partial responders at 0.1-3.0 mg/kg. Clonal expansion from baseline to week 6 occurred in both CD4+ and CD8+ T cells.

The CDR3 is made up of 13 amino acids. V was pared by 1 base and J by 4 bases, with 8 bases between. CDR1 is SGHVS and CDR2 is FNYEAQ in the germline V gene. Sequencing used CD4+ or CD8+ T cells sorted from blood, obtained in a trial of the OX40 agonist ivuxolimab. This TCR was sampled from an adult with an advanced solid tumor such as melanoma, head and neck, liver or kidney cancer. V usage is TRBV7-6 and J usage is TRBJ2-7, with D possibly matching TRBD2 (5 bases). Written as DNA, the CDR3 is TGTGCCAGCAGCTTAGGTGAGCGGTACGAGCAGTACTTC. Translating it yields CASSLGERYEQYF.